This T cell receptor beta chain was recorded in a study of cytomegalovirus exposure and HLA in healthy donors. Considering frequency, this clone is medium-sized. Its antigen remains unknown. General study findings and limits: An analysis was carried out at a later point. It showed that HLA-associated TCR beta chains were more clonally expanded than equally common non-associated chains.

It was with 60 Vbeta and 13 Jbeta primers that the PCR ran. TCRdb's copy holds only in-frame clones and misses some; the assay was immunoSEQ multiplex PCR. The sample's table shows around 27,000 clones. CDR3 length: 12 amino acids. The ends were cut back, 2 bases at V and 8 bases at J, with 10 bases in the middle. Germline CDR1 SGHKS, CDR2 YYEKEE (reference sequence). V is TRBV5-5 and J is TRBJ1-1; D possibly corresponds to TRBD1 (6 bases). Source material: PBMCs. The TCR comes from a man younger than 40 in good health and CMV-seronegative. The CDR3 loop reads CASSFFRGEAFF. The CDR3 coding sequence is TGTGCCAGCAGCTTCTTCAGGGGCGAAGCTTTCTTT. Full variable domain (missing parts from reference TRBV5-5 and TRBJ1-1): DAGVTQSPTHLIKTRGQQVTLRCSPISGHKSVSWYQQVLGQGPQFIFQYYEKEERGRGNFPDRFSARQFPNYSSELNVNALLLGDSALYLCASSFFRGEAFFGQGTRLTVV.